The 25 T cell receptor beta chains below come from one sample, sequenced in a study of T-cell memory formation after mild COVID-19. TCRdb re-called the 5' RACE reads through MiXCR, storing one row per CDR3 protein. The table shows tens of thousands of distinct CDR3 sequences, with 20% to 25% occurring only once. Sequenced: PBMCs or a T cell subset sorted from them (not recorded which). The receptor set was obtained from an adult who had mild COVID-19 (a few samples of this study predate the infection). Cell type and time point are not known.

This clonotype was recorded at least ten times. The chain carries TRBV4-2 and TRBJ2-1; 8 bases map to TRBD2. Germline values: CDR1 LGHNA, CDR2 YNFKEQ. The CDR3 loop spans 14 amino acids. V shed 1 base and J 9 bases; nucleotides not matched to a gene: 5. The CDR3 sequence is CASSQAGLDAEQFF. CDR3 DNA sequence: TGTGCCAGCAGCCAAGCGGGACTAGACGCTGAGCAGTTCTTC.

This clonotype was seen ten or more times. The V gene is TRBV5-1, the J gene TRBJ2-3, with D perhaps matching TRBD1 or TRBD2 (5 bases each). Trimming cost V 7 bases and J 2 bases, with 8 bases left between them. Germline V gene sequence: CDR1 SGHRS, CDR2 YFSETQ. This CDR3 has 12 amino acids. CDR3 residues: CASGTHTDTQYF. CDR3 sequence (DNA): TGCGCCAGCGGGACCCACACAGATACGCAGTATTTT.

This clonotype was found many times. The chain couples TRBV10-3 to TRBJ1-2; a weak D match, TRBD1 (5 bases). Deletions cut 4 bases from V and 1 base from J, with 13 bases between. The CDR3 sequence is 15 residues long. Germline CDR1 and CDR2: ENHRY and SYGVKD. CDR3 in amino acids: CAISGGDKLNYGYTF. Here the CDR3 DNA reads TGTGCCATCAGTGGGGGCGATAAGCTTAACTATGGCTACACCTTC.

There are many counts of this clonotype. The rearrangement uses TRBV29-1 and TRBJ2-1; D possibly corresponds to TRBD2 (7 bases). Trimming took off 6 bases at V and 5 bases at J, with 14 bases between the two ends. The CDR3 extends over 13 amino acids. The germline gives CDR1 SQVTM, CDR2 ANQGSEA. In nucleotides, the CDR3 is TGCAGCGTATCCGGGGGGCCCCACAATGAGCAGTTCTTC. Translated: CSVSGGPHNEQFF.

Relative to its sample, this clonotype is medium-sized. V usage is TRBV10-3 and J usage is TRBJ2-2, with D tentatively TRBD1 (5 bases). This CDR3 is built from 14 residues. V dropped 4 bases and J dropped 3 bases, with 9 bases sitting between them. Germline loops: CDR1 ENHRY, CDR2 SYGVKD. The chain's CDR3 is CAISARADTGELFF. The CDR3 DNA reads as TGTGCCATCAGTGCCAGGGCGGACACCGGGGAGCTGTTTTTT.

This clonotype was counted many times. The chain couples TRBV4-3 to TRBJ2-7; 8 bases line up with TRBD2. After removal of 2 bases from V and 4 bases from J, the junction contained 10 bases not matched to a gene. Germline CDR1 reads LGHNA; CDR2 reads YSLEER. The CDR3 is 16 amino acids. In nucleotides, the CDR3 is TGCGCCAGCAGCCAATACACCGGGACTAGTGGGTACGAGCAGTACTTC. Protein: CASSQYTGTSGYEQYF.

This clonotype was observed a handful of times. This rearrangement joins TRBV3-1 to TRBJ2-3; TRBD1 aligns across 11 bases. The germline CDR1 and CDR2 sequences are LGHDT and YNNKEL (reference sequence). This CDR3 has 17 residues. Unmatched junction bases numbered 7, after V lost 2 bases and J lost 3 bases. The CDR3 protein is CASSQSPGQGVTDTQYF. The CDR3 nucleotides read TGTGCCAGCAGCCAAAGTCCGGGACAGGGGGTAACAGATACGCAGTATTTT.

By its share, this clonotype is medium-sized. The rearrangement uses TRBV11-2 and TRBJ2-1; D uncertain. Germline V lookup: CDR1 SGHAT, CDR2 FQNNGV. The ends were cut back, 5 bases at V and 6 bases at J, with 14 bases in the middle. CDR3 length: 14 residues. The CDR3 sequence is CASSAQRTSNEQFF. The CDR3 DNA sequence: TGTGCCAGCAGCGCCCAGAGGACCAGCAATGAGCAGTTCTTC. Using reference TRBV11-2 and TRBJ2-1 for the parts outside the CDR3, the full variable domain is EAGVAQSPRYKIIEKRQSVAFWCNPISGHATLYWYQQILGQGPKLLIQFQNNGVVDDSQLPKDRFSAERLKGVDSTLKIQPAKLEDSAVYLCASSAQRTSNEQFFGPGTRLTVL.

This clonotype was observed many times. The rearrangement joins TRBV19 to TRBJ2-7; 8 bases are a match to TRBD1. V shed 5 bases, J shed 2 bases, and the junction held 11 bases outside the gene matches. The CDR3 runs to 16 residues. Germline CDR1 reads LNHDA; CDR2 reads SQIVND (reference sequence). The CDR3 nucleotides read TGTGCCAGTAGTTTGTTGACAGGGGCAAAAACCTACGAGCAGTACTTC. It codes for CASSLLTGAKTYEQYF.

This clonotype was seen many times. The V call is TRBV11-2, the J call TRBJ2-1, with 8 bases fitting TRBD2. The CDR3 consists of 19 residues. V trimming: 0 bases; J trimming: 0 bases; junction bases outside the gene matches: 10. Germline V gene sequence: CDR1 SGHAT, CDR2 FQNNGV. The chain's CDR3 is CASSLEPGRAASSYNEQFF. The CDR3 DNA is TGTGCCAGCAGCTTAGAGCCCGGGAGGGCCGCTAGCTCCTACAATGAGCAGTTCTTC.

This clonotype was counted many times. The chain couples TRBV12-3 or TRBV12-4 to TRBJ2-3; D is unresolved. V was cut by 7 bases and J by 4 bases, with 9 bases left in between. The length of the CDR3 is 12 residues. CDR3 region: CASTQRSDTQYF. For the CDR3, the DNA is TGTGCCAGCACTCAAAGGTCAGATACGCAGTATTTT.

V is TRBV12-3 or TRBV12-4 and J is TRBJ2-4, with TRBD1 matching 9 bases. The junction had 8 bases not matched to a gene; V was cut back by 4 bases and J by 1 base. CDR3 size: 17 residues. CDR3 region: CASSSPGQGFAKNIQYF. In DNA form, the CDR3 reads TGTGCCAGCAGTTCCCCGGGACAGGGTTTTGCCAAAAACATTCAGTACTTC.

The chain has TRBV4-2 and TRBJ2-3; TRBD2 might be the D (6 bases). Trimming cost V 2 bases and J 6 bases, with 27 bases left between them. Per germline, CDR1 LGHNA and CDR2 YNFKEQ. The CDR3 runs 19 residues. CDR3 nucleotides: TGTGCCAGCAGCCAAAGCGGGTCTCCCGCTTTAGAAAGAGACGATACGCAGTATTTT. It yields the protein CASSQSGSPALERDDTQYF.

In its sample, this clonotype was seen many times. Here the CDR3 DNA reads TGTGCCAGCAGCGTAGATGGGGGTGTCAATTCACCCCTCCACTTT. Protein product: CASSVDGGVNSPLHF. V and J are TRBV9 and TRBJ1-6, with a possible D match to TRBD1 (5 bases). From germline, CDR1 is SGDLS and CDR2 YYNGEE. Trimming took off 0 bases at V and 7 bases at J, with 11 bases between the two ends. CDR3 size: 15 residues.

This chain links TRBV7-2 with TRBJ2-5; D is perhaps TRBD1 or TRBD2 (6 bases each). Deletions cut 4 bases from V and 5 bases from J, with 11 bases between. The CDR3 sequence is 13 residues long. Germline lookup yields CDR1 SGHTA and CDR2 FQGNSA. This CDR3 reads CASSSWGAETQYF. The DNA of the CDR3 is TGTGCCAGCAGCTCTTGGGGGGCGGAGACCCAGTACTTC.

Concerning this clonotype: Being one base from a much bigger clone, this may be a read error. The V and J genes are TRBV7-2 and TRBJ1-1; D is unclear. CDR1 is SGHTA, CDR2 FQGNSA, per germline. V was pared by 5 bases and J by 2 bases, with 9 bases between. The CDR3 is 13 residues long. CDR3 protein: CASSPQSNTEAFF. CDR3 DNA: TGTGCCAGCAGCCCCCAAAGTAACACTGAAGCTTTCTTT.

This clonotype came up many times. The chain couples TRBV10-3 to TRBJ2-5; D unclear. The germline V gene has CDR1 ENHRY and CDR2 SYGVKD. The V end lost 3 bases, the J end lost 0 bases, and 5 bases lay between the germline ends. The CDR3 consists of 13 residues. The CDR3 DNA is TGTGCCATCAGTGAAAAGTACCAAGAGACCCAGTACTTC. Translated, it gives CAISEKYQETQYF.

This clonotype was detected ten times or more. The rearrangement uses TRBV5-5 and TRBJ2-7, with D possibly being TRBD1 (6 bases). The CDR3 contains 14 residues. Germline CDR1 reads SGHKS; CDR2 reads YYEKEE (reference sequence). V was trimmed by 4 bases and J by 3 bases, leaving 14 bases between them. CDR3 coding DNA: TGTGCCAGCAGCCCGAGAGAAGGGGGCTACGAGCAGTACTTC. It translates to CASSPREGGYEQYF.

The rearrangement links TRBV16 to TRBJ1-1; D gene uncertain. Trimming stripped 4 bases from V and 3 bases from J, with 9 bases between. This CDR3 region has 13 residues. From germline, CDR1 is KGHSY and CDR2 FQNENV. CDR3 nucleotides: TGTGCCAGCAGCCCGGGGTCCTACACTGAAGCTTTCTTT. The encoded protein is CASSPGSYTEAFF.

V and J are TRBV20-1 and TRBJ2-3, with a tentative D call TRBD2 (7 bases). The CDR3 has 16 amino acids. Trimming stripped 6 bases from V and 1 base from J, with 20 bases between. Per the germline V gene, CDR1 is DFQATT and CDR2 is SNEGSKA (reference sequence). As DNA, the CDR3 is TGCAGTGCCGACGGGGGGCTACTCGACGGCACAGATACGCAGTATTTT. Translation: CSADGGLLDGTDTQYF.

This clonotype was observed many times. The chain uses TRBV5-6 and TRBJ2-3; 8 nucleotides align to TRBD1. The germline CDR1 and CDR2 sequences are SGHDT and YYEEEE. The CDR3 spans 16 residues. Trimming took 1 base from V and 7 from J; bases not matched to a gene: 11. This chain's CDR3 is CASSLYEGQGRNTQYF. CDR3 nucleotide sequence: TGTGCCAGCAGCTTGTACGAAGGACAGGGACGGAATACGCAGTATTTT.

This chain uses TRBV7-9 with TRBJ2-3; possibly TRBD2 for D (6 bases). The CDR3 is 16 amino acids. V shed 7 bases and J shed 1 base, with 18 bases lying between them. The germline V gene encodes CDR1 SEHNR and CDR2 FQNEAQ (reference sequence). The DNA for the CDR3 is TGTGCCAGCATCACACCCGGGGGAGGCGGCACAGATACGCAGTATTTT. Amino acid sequence: CASITPGGGGTDTQYF.

This clonotype appeared many times. V and J are TRBV20-1 and TRBJ2-1; maybe TRBD2 (6 bases). Trimming pared 5 bases from V and 4 bases from J, leaving 21 bases between. CDR3 size: 16 residues. CDR1 is DFQATT, CDR2 SNEGSKA, per germline (reference sequence). The CDR3: CSAHELLAEKYNEQFF. The CDR3 nucleotides are TGCAGTGCTCATGAATTACTAGCAGAGAAGTACAATGAGCAGTTCTTC.

The chain recombines TRBV6-1 with TRBJ1-2, with 10 positions matching TRBD1. J was trimmed by 2 bases and V by 2 bases; bases with no gene match: 2. Germline assignment: CDR1 MNHNS and CDR2 SASEGT. The CDR3 has 15 amino acids. The CDR3 reads CASSEPGQGNYGYTF. CDR3 nucleotides: TGTGCCAGCAGTGAACCGGGACAGGGGAACTATGGCTACACCTTC.

This clonotype was found many times. The J gene is TRBJ2-3, the V gene TRBV6-2 or TRBV6-3, with 8 bases fitting TRBD2. J lost 1 base, V lost 2 bases, and 8 bases had no gene match. The CDR3 consists of 17 residues. The germline V gene has CDR1 MNHEY and CDR2 SVGEGT. CDR3 sequence reads: CASSYEAGVERTDTQYF. The CDR3 DNA reads TGTGCCAGCAGTTACGAAGCGGGAGTCGAACGCACAGATACGCAGTATTTT.